This TCR beta chain was documented in a study of CD8+CD57+ T cells in acquired aplastic anemia. Across the study: DNA per sorted CD4+ or CD8+ sample ranged 0.2 to 27.4 ug, averaging roughly 3.2 ug. The study obtained 8.5 million to 12 million reads on average for CD4+ cells from healthy donors.

Concerning this clonotype itself: The antigen is unknown. A much larger clone lies a single base off, so this may be a read error.

Genomic DNA served as template for TCR beta VDJ and CDR3 profiling. TCRdb reprocessed the reads via MiXCR and lists one record per CDR3 protein. The sample gives fewer than 200,000 distinct CDR3 sequences, around 45% of which show up once; 0.9% to 1.2% is in the top ten. Study-wide findings and caveats: Shared by patients and controls, some 29 CD8+ CDR3s were abundant in patients. Significant differences in CD8+ Simpson's diversity were not observed between patients and controls.

Germline-derived CDR1 and CDR2 are SGHAT and FQNNGV. The length of the CDR3 is 14 residues. Trimming stripped 1 base from V and 8 bases from J, with 14 bases between. Material: sorted CD4+, CD8+, or CD8+CD57+ T cells (not recorded which) from PBMCs. The clonotype originates from a human donor in good health. This rearrangement joins TRBV11-2 to TRBJ2-5; D is unresolved. The CDR3 DNA follows: TGTGCCAGCAGCTTAGGAGTGGGCGAGGATACCCAGTACTTC. Translation gives CASSLGVGEDTQYF.